This T cell receptor (beta chain) is drawn from a study of T cells in tumors after PD-1 blockade. Repertoires were generated with immunoSEQ multiplex PCR, while TCRdb's copy carries only in-frame clones and drops some. The table lists approximately 59,000 clones, just under 80% of them singletons. Looked up from germline, CDR1 is MNHEY and CDR2 is SVGAGI. This CDR3 spans 14 amino acids. V dropped 4 bases and J dropped 6; count of bases not matched to a gene: 8. This sequence was found in a human donor with basal cell carcinoma. This sample comprised PBMCs, obtained before anti-PD-1 treatment. This chain connects TRBV6-5 to TRBJ1-2; 7 bases agree with TRBD1. In DNA, the CDR3 is TGTGCCAGCAGTTCCCTACAGGGGTGGGATGGCTACACCTTC. This sequence encodes CASSSLQGWDGYTF.